This T cell receptor (beta chain) was sequenced for a study of control samples from healthy donors and cancer patients. Clones were sequenced by immunoSEQ multiplex PCR, and TCRdb holds only the in-frame ones, with some missing. Seen here are 200,000 or so clones, around 94% observed once, and the top ten hold less than 1.6%. This CDR3 is built from 16 residues. The germline CDR1 and CDR2 sequences are MDHEN and SYDVKM. Trimming took 3 bases from V and 4 from J, leaving 18 bases between them. The source is a man aged 45 to 65 in good health. Sample: blood. The gene calls are TRBV28 and TRBJ1-2, with a weak D call TRBD1 (5 bases). CDR3 DNA: TGTGCCAGCAGTTTTGGTAGGGGTCCACTTTCCTATGGCTACACCTTC. Its protein product is CASSFGRGPLSYGYTF.